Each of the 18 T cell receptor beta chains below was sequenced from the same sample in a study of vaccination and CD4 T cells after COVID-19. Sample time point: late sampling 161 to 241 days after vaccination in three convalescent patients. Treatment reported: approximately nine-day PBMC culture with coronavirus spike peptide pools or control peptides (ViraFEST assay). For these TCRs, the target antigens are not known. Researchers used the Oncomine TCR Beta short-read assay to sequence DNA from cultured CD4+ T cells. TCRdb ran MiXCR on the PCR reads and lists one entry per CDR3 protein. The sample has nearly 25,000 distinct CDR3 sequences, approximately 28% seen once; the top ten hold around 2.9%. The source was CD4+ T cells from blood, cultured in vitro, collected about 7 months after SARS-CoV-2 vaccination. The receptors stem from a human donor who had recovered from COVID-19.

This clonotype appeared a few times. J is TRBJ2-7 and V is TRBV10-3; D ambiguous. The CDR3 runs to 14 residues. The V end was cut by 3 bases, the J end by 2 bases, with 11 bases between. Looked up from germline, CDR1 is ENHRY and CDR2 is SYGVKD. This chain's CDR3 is CAISEQKATYEQYF. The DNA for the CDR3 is TGTGCCATCAGTGAACAGAAGGCCACCTACGAGCAGTACTTC.

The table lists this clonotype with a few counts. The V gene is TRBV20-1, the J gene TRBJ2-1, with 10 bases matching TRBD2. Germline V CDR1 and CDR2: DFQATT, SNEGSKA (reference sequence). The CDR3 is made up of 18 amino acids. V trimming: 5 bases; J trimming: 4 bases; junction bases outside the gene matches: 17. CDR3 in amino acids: CSALSRASGGSRYNEQFF. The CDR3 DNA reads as TGCAGTGCTTTATCCCGGGCTAGCGGGGGATCTAGGTACAATGAGCAGTTCTTC.

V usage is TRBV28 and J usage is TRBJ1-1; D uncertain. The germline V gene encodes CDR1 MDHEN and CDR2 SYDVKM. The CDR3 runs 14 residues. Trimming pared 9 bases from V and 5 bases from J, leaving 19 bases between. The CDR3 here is CASGETAPPTEAFF. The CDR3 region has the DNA TGTGCCAGTGGGGAGACGGCACCTCCTACTGAAGCTTTCTTT.

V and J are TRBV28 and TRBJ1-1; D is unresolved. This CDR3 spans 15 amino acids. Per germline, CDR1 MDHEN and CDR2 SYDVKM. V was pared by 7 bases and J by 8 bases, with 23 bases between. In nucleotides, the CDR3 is TGTGCCAGCAAGATACTAAGGACGGACGAGAAAGAAGCTTTCTTT. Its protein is CASKILRTDEKEAFF.

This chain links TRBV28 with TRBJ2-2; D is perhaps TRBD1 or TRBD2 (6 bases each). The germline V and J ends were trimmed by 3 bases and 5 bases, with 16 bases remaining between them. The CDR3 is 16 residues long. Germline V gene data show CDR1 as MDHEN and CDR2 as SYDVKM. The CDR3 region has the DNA TGTGCCAGCAGTTTTATGGGGGGCGCAAGAACCGGGGAGCTGTTTTTT. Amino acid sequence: CASSFMGGARTGELFF. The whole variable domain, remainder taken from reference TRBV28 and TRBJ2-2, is DVKVTQSSRYLVKRTGEKVFLECVQDMDHENMFWYRQDPGLGLRLIYFSYDVKMKEKGDIPEGYSVSREKKERFSLILESASTNQTSMYLCASSFMGGARTGELFFGEGSRLTVL.

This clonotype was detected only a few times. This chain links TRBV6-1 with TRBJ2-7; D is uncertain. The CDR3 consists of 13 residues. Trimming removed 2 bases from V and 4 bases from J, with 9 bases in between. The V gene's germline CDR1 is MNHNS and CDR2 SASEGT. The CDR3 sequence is CASSESVMYEQYF. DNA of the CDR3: TGTGCCAGCAGTGAATCAGTGATGTACGAGCAGTACTTC.

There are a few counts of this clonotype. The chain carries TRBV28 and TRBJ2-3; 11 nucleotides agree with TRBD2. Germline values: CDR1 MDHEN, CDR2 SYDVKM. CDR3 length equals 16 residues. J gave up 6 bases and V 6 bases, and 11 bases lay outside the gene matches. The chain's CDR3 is CASSSPSASGRDTQYF. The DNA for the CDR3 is TGTGCCAGCAGCTCCCCCTCCGCTAGCGGGAGGGATACGCAGTATTTT.

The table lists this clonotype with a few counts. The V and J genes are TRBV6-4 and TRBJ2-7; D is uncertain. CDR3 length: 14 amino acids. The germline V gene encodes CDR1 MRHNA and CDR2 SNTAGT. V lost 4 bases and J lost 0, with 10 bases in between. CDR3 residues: CASSVDASSYEQYF. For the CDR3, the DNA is TGTGCCAGCAGTGTGGACGCCAGCTCCTACGAGCAGTACTTC.

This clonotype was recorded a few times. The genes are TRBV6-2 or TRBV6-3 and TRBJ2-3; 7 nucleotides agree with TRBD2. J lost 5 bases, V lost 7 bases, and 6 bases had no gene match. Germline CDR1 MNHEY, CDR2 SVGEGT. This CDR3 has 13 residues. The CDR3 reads CASKGLLGDTQYF. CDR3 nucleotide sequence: TGTGCCAGCAAGGGACTACTAGGAGATACGCAGTATTTT.

The CDR3 coding sequence is TGTGCCAGCAGCACCACCCGGGCGGGAGGGGCCACAGATACGCAGTATTTT. Its translation: CASSTTRAGGATDTQYF. The chain has TRBV7-9 and TRBJ2-3; 9 positions agree with TRBD2. CDR3 length: 17 residues. Trimming removed 5 bases from V and 2 bases from J; junction bases left unmatched: 11. Germline V lookup: CDR1 SEHNR, CDR2 FQNEAQ (reference sequence).

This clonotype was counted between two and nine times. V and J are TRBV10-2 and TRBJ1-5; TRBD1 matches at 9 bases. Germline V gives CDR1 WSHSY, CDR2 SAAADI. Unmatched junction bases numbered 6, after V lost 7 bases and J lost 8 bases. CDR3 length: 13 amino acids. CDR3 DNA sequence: TGCGCCAGCAAGGACAGGACAGGGGAGCCCCAGCATTTT. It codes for CASKDRTGEPQHF.

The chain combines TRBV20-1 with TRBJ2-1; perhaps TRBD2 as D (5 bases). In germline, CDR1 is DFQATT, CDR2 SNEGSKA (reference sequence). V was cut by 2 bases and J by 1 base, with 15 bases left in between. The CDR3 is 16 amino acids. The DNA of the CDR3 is TGCAGTGCTAGACGCACGGGGTTTCAATCCTACAATGAGCAGTTCTTC. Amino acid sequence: CSARRTGFQSYNEQFF.

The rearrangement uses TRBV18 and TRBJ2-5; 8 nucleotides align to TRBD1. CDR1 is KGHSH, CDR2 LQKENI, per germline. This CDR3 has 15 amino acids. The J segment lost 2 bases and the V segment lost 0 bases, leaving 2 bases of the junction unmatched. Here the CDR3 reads CASSPPGTGQETQYF. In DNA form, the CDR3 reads TGTGCCAGCTCACCACCCGGGACAGGTCAAGAGACCCAGTACTTC.

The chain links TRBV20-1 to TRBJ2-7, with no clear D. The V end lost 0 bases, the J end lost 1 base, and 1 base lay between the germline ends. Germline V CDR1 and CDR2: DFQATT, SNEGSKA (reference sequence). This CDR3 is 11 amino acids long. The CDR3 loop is CSARDSYEQYF. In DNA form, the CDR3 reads TGCAGTGCTAGAGATTCCTACGAGCAGTACTTC.

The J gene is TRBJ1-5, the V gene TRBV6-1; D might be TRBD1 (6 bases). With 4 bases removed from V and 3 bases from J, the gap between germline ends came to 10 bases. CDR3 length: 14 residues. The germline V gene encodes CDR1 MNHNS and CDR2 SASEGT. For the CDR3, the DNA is TGTGCCAGCAGTGCATCAGGGGACAATCAGCCCCAGCATTTT. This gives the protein CASSASGDNQPQHF.

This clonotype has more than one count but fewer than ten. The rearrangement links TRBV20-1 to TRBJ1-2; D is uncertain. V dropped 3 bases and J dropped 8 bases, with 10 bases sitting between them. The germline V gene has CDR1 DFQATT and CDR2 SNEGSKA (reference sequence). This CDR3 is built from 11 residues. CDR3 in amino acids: CSASIPSGYTF. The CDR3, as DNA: TGCAGTGCTAGTATTCCGTCCGGCTACACCTTC.

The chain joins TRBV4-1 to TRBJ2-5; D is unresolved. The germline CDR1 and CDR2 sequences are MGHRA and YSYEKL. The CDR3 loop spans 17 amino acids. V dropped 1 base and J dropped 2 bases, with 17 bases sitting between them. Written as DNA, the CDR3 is TGCGCCAGCAGCCAAGGGTGGTTTTCGCCTCCTCAAGAGACCCAGTACTTC. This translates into CASSQGWFSPPQETQYF.

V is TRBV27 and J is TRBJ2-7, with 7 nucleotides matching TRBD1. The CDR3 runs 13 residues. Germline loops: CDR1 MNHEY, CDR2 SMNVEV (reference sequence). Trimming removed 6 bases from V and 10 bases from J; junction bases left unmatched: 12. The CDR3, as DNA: TGTGCCAGCAGCTTCAGAGACGACAGGGCCCAGTACTTC. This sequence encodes CASSFRDDRAQYF.